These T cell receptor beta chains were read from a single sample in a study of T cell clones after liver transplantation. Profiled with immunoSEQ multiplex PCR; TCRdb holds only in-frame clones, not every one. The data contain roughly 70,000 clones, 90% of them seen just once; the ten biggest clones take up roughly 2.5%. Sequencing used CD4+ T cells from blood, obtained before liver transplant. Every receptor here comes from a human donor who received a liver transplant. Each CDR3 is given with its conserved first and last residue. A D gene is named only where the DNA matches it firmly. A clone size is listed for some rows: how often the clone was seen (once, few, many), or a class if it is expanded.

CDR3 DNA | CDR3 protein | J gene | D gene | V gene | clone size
TGTGCCAGCAGCTTAGAAGGCGGGAGGGGGAATGAGCAGTTCTTC | CASSLEGGRGNEQFF | TRBJ2-1 | TRBD2 | TRBV7-2 | few
TGTGTTAACGGGCGGGATCAAGAGACCCAGTACTTC | CVNGRDQETQYF | TRBJ2-5 | . | TRBV2 | .
TGCGCCAGCAGCTTCCGATCGGGTCAGACCACTGAAGCTTTCTTT | CASSFRSGQTTEAFF | TRBJ1-1 | . | TRBV5-1 | .
TGTGCAAGTCGGACTCCGGGACAAATGTGTGGCTACACCTTC | CASRTPGQMCGYTF | TRBJ1-2 | . | TRBV12-2 | .
TGTGCCAGCAGCAGCGGCACTGAAGCTTTCTTT | CASSSGTEAFF | TRBJ1-1 | . | TRBV6-6 | .
TGTGCCAGCAGCTTGGTACATGAGAACACTGAAGCTTTCTTT | CASSLVHENTEAFF | TRBJ1-1 | . | TRBV5-5 | .
TGCGCCAGCAGTCCCTACTCGAGGGAAGAGCAGTACTTC | CASSPYSREEQYF | TRBJ2-7 | . | TRBV23-1 | .
TGTGCCAGTAGTCCCGGCGGAATCCACTACGAGCAGTACTTC | CASSPGGIHYEQYF | TRBJ2-7 | . | TRBV19 | .
TGTGCCAGCAGCCCGGACAGGGGCCTCTCCTACGAGCAGTACTTC | CASSPDRGLSYEQYF | TRBJ2-7 | TRBD1 | TRBV5-5 | .
TGTGCCTGGAGTGTACTGGGTTTAGGTAAAGCTTTCTTT | CAWSVLGLGKAFF | TRBJ1-1 | . | TRBV30 | once
TGTGCCAGCAGCTCGGGGACAGGGAGGGAGAATGAAAAACTGTTTTTT | CASSSGTGRENEKLFF | TRBJ1-4 | TRBD1 | TRBV5-5 | .
TGTGCCAGTGTAGCCAAAAACATTCAGTACTTC | CASVAKNIQYF | TRBJ2-4 | . | TRBV28 | .
TGTGCCATCAGTGAATCGGGACAGGGAGCTTACGAGCAGTACTTC | CAISESGQGAYEQYF | TRBJ2-7 | TRBD1 | TRBV10-3 | .
TGTGCCATCACGGTGGGACCGAACACTGAAGCTTTCTTT | CAITVGPNTEAFF | TRBJ1-1 | . | TRBV10-3 | .
TGTGCCAGCAATAGTATTCCGGGAGGGGTGCCAGATACGCAGTATTTT | CASNSIPGGVPDTQYF | TRBJ2-3 | TRBD2 | TRBV28 | .
TGTGCCAGCAGCGTAGACCCAGGGGGAGGCACTGAAGCTTTCTTT | CASSVDPGGGTEAFF | TRBJ1-1 | TRBD1 | TRBV9 | .
TGTGCCAGCAGCGGAAAGGGGTTCAGCGGGACCGAAGGGGAGCAGTACTTC | CASSGKGFSGTEGEQYF | TRBJ2-7 | TRBD2 | TRBV7-6 | .
TGTGCCAGCAGCTTGTCTGACACCGGGGAGCTGTTTTTT | CASSLSDTGELFF | TRBJ2-2 | . | TRBV11-1 | .
TGTGCCAGCAGCTCGACTAGTTACAATGAGCAGTTCTTC | CASSSTSYNEQFF | TRBJ2-1 | . | TRBV7-2 | .
TGCGCCAGCAGCCAACTCACCTCCTCTGGAAACACCATATATTTT | CASSQLTSSGNTIYF | TRBJ1-3 | . | TRBV4-3 | .
TGTGCCACCAAAGGGGGACAATGGTTTGAGCAGTTCTTC | CATKGGQWFEQFF | TRBJ2-1 | . | TRBV25-1 | .
TGTGCCAGCAGTGACACAGGGTTAGGTTGGAGAGGAACTAATGAAAAACTGTTTTTT | CASSDTGLGWRGTNEKLFF | TRBJ1-4 | . | TRBV6-1 | .
TGTGCCAGCAGCTGGCGGGAGGGCCTTTTATCAGAGACCCAGTACTTC | CASSWREGLLSETQYF | TRBJ2-5 | TRBD2 | TRBV5-4 | .
TGTGCCACCAGCAGAGGGGCGGGGGAGACCCAGTACTTC | CATSRGAGETQYF | TRBJ2-5 | . | TRBV15 | .
TGTGCCAGCAGCGTAGAGGTCGGGAGCTCCTACAATGAGCAGTTCTTC | CASSVEVGSSYNEQFF | TRBJ2-1 | . | TRBV9 | .
TGCGCCAGCAGCCCCGGTGGAACAGATACGCAGTATTTT | CASSPGGTDTQYF | TRBJ2-3 | . | TRBV5-1 | few
TGTGCCAGCAGCGTAGTTGGATCTCCCTACACCGGGGAGCTGTTTTTT | CASSVVGSPYTGELFF | TRBJ2-2 | . | TRBV9 | once
TGTGCCAGCAGCCTACAGGGAGGGTCTGGAAACACCATATATTTT | CASSLQGGSGNTIYF | TRBJ1-3 | . | TRBV7-2 | once
TGTGCCAGCGGCGATTTGCTCGGACAGGAGTACTTC | CASGDLLGQEYF | TRBJ2-7 | TRBD1 | TRBV25-1 | .
TGTGCCAGCTCACCGGGGGCAGGGGGCATCAATCAGCCCCAGCATTTT | CASSPGAGGINQPQHF | TRBJ1-5 | TRBD1 | TRBV18 | .
TGTGCCAGCAGCTCCGGGACTAGCGGGAGGGCCTTTGAGCAGTTCTTC | CASSSGTSGRAFEQFF | TRBJ2-1 | TRBD2 | TRBV7-2 | .
TGCAGCGCCGGAAGCGGGAGCTACGAGCAGTACTTC | CSAGSGSYEQYF | TRBJ2-7 | TRBD2 | TRBV29-1 | .
TGTGCCAGCAGTTTATTTCCAAGGTCTGGGGAGCTGTTTTTT | CASSLFPRSGELFF | TRBJ2-2 | . | TRBV28 | .
TGTGCCAGCAGCGTAGGGAATCTAGCGGGATCCTACAATGAGCAGTTCTTC | CASSVGNLAGSYNEQFF | TRBJ2-1 | TRBD2 | TRBV9 | .
TGTGCCAGCAGTGAAAAGAGCAATAGCAATCAGCCCCAGCATTTT | CASSEKSNSNQPQHF | TRBJ1-5 | . | TRBV2 | .
TGCAGCTCGACTAGCGGGAGGTCCCCAGATACGCAGTATTTT | CSSTSGRSPDTQYF | TRBJ2-3 | TRBD2 | TRBV29-1 | .
TGCAGCGTTAAGGCGGGGGGCGGGAACACTGAAGCTTTCTTT | CSVKAGGGNTEAFF | TRBJ1-1 | . | TRBV29-1 | .
TGTGCCAGCAGTGAATATAGGCCAGGAAGTAATGAGCAGTTCTTC | CASSEYRPGSNEQFF | TRBJ2-1 | . | TRBV2 | .
TGTGCCGCCACCGGGACATTGAACACCGGGGAGCTGTTTTTT | CAATGTLNTGELFF | TRBJ2-2 | . | TRBV25-1 | .
TGTGCTAGTGGTTTTGGCGAAAAACTGTTTTTT | CASGFGEKLFF | TRBJ1-4 | . | TRBV12-5 | .
TGTGCCAGCAGCATGGCGTTGGGGAATATTCTCTACGAGCAGTACTTC | CASSMALGNILYEQYF | TRBJ2-7 | . | TRBV5-4 | .
TGTGCCAGCAGTCGCCGGGAAGACTACGAGCAGTACTTC | CASSRREDYEQYF | TRBJ2-7 | . | TRBV6-5 | .
TGTGCCAGCAGTCACGACAGGGGGCGCGTTTTGGATACGCAGTATTTT | CASSHDRGRVLDTQYF | TRBJ2-3 | TRBD1 | TRBV28 | .
TGTGCCAGCAGTCCCGGACCCCCCGAGGAGCAGTACTTC | CASSPGPPEEQYF | TRBJ2-7 | . | TRBV6-6 | .
TGTGCCAGCAGCCCGGGGCAGGGTGGCTTGCCCCAGCATTTT | CASSPGQGGLPQHF | TRBJ1-5 | . | TRBV4-2 | .
TGTGCCAGCAGCTCCTCAGGGGGCAACACCGGGGAGCTGTTTTTT | CASSSSGGNTGELFF | TRBJ2-2 | TRBD1 | TRBV7-3 | .
TGTGCCAGCAGTGAAGTGGCTAGCGGGAGGGTAAATGAGCAGTTCTTC | CASSEVASGRVNEQFF | TRBJ2-1 | TRBD2 | TRBV6-1 | .
TGTGCCAGCAGTTCGACTAGGGCTGAGCAGTTCTTC | CASSSTRAEQFF | TRBJ2-1 | . | TRBV28 | .
TGCGCCAGCAGCTTGGGACTAGTCAATTTCGCGCAGTATTTT | CASSLGLVNFAQYF | TRBJ2-3 | . | TRBV5-1 | .
TGTGCCAGCAGCTACGGGACTAGCGGGAGGTCCGACGAGCAGTACTTC | CASSYGTSGRSDEQYF | TRBJ2-7 | TRBD2 | TRBV7-9 | few
TGTGCCAGCAGCCATCGAGTTCCGGGACTAGAAGAGACCCAGTACTTC | CASSHRVPGLEETQYF | TRBJ2-5 | TRBD2 | TRBV7-8 | few
TGTGCCAGCAGCTTAGAGTCCCAACCCTCGGCCAAAAACATTCAGTACTTC | CASSLESQPSAKNIQYF | TRBJ2-4 | . | TRBV7-9 | .
TGTGCCAGCAGCCCAAACAGAAGTTGGAATGAGCAGTTCTTC | CASSPNRSWNEQFF | TRBJ2-1 | . | TRBV27 | .
TGCGCCAGCAGCCCAATCGGGGGACAGGGGCAAAACATTCAGTACTTC | CASSPIGGQGQNIQYF | TRBJ2-4 | TRBD1 | TRBV4-1 | once
TGTGCCAGCAGCTTGGGACAGCTCACCGGGGAGCTGTTTTTT | CASSLGQLTGELFF | TRBJ2-2 | . | TRBV5-6 | .
TGCAGCGTTGAAGAAGGGACGGAAAGCTCCTACAATGAGCAGTTCTTC | CSVEEGTESSYNEQFF | TRBJ2-1 | . | TRBV29-1 | .
TGTGCCAGCAGTCCTGGGGGGGCTGGGAGGACTGAAGCTTTCTTT | CASSPGGAGRTEAFF | TRBJ1-1 | . | TRBV28 | once
TGTGCCAGCAGCTTAGCTGGGGGTGGAAACACCATATATTTT | CASSLAGGGNTIYF | TRBJ1-3 | . | TRBV7-8 | .
TGTGCCAGCAGTCGAGGAGGGGCAGGGGTAAATGAAGCTTTCTTT | CASSRGGAGVNEAFF | TRBJ1-1 | . | TRBV11-3 | .
TGTGCCAGCAGCAGGGAGGGTAGCGAGATAGAGACCCAGTACTTC | CASSREGSEIETQYF | TRBJ2-5 | TRBD2 | TRBV5-5 | .